These 5 T cell receptor beta chains share one sample of origin, sequenced in a study of shared clonotypes between healthy human individuals. CD45RO-negative, CCR7-positively selected cells formed the naive CD8 fraction, excluding terminally differentiated effector memory CD45RA+ cells. The data were produced by immunoSEQ multiplex PCR, yet TCRdb's version contains in-frame clones alone and is incomplete. The sample records millions of clones, around 96% being singletons. The sequenced sample was naive CD8+ T cells sorted from blood. The receptors derive from a man aged 18 to 35 in good health.

The rearrangement joins TRBV6-5 to TRBJ2-1; D is possibly TRBD1 (6 bases). Trimming stripped 0 bases from V and 5 bases from J, with 14 bases between. Per the germline V gene, CDR1 is MNHEY and CDR2 is SVGAGI. The CDR3 length is 16 residues. The CDR3 protein is CASSYSYRTENNEQFF. Written as DNA, the CDR3 is TGTGCCAGCAGTTACTCCTATCGGACAGAAAACAATGAGCAGTTCTTC.

This clone occurred once. This chain connects TRBV18 to TRBJ2-7, with D maybe TRBD1 (6 bases). V was cut by 2 bases and J by 4 bases, with 12 bases left in between. From germline, CDR1 is KGHSH and CDR2 LQKENI. The CDR3 contains 14 residues. The CDR3 DNA is TGTGCCAGCTCACCAGGGGACACCGTGTACGAGCAGTACTTC. Encoded protein: CASSPGDTVYEQYF. The full variable domain, completed using reference TRBV18 and TRBJ2-7, is NAGVMQNPRHLVRRRGQEARLRCSPMKGHSHVYWYRQLPEEGLKFMVYLQKENIIDESGMPKERFSAEFPKEGPSILRIQQVVRGDSAAYFCASSPGDTVYEQYFGPGTRLTVT.

The chain carries TRBV11-3 and TRBJ2-1; 8 nucleotides line up with TRBD2. The junction had 13 bases not matched to a gene; V was cut back by 6 bases and J by 9 bases. Germline assignment: CDR1 SGHNT and CDR2 YENEEA. This CDR3 comprises 15 residues. CDR3 sequence: CASRNTGGGEGEQFF. The CDR3 coding sequence is TGTGCCAGCAGAAATACCGGGGGGGGCGAGGGTGAGCAGTTCTTC.

This chain connects TRBV10-3 to TRBJ2-1, with TRBD2 matching over 9 bases. Germline V gene lookup returns CDR1 ENHRY and CDR2 SYGVKD. Losses at the gene ends were 11 bases for V and 10 bases for J; bases not matched to a gene: 15. The length of the CDR3 is 14 residues. CDR3 amino acids: CAFPPAGGPREQFF. CDR3 sequence (DNA): TGTGCCTTTCCACCGGCGGGGGGGCCTCGGGAGCAGTTCTTC.

This chain links TRBV30 with TRBJ2-1; D remains ambiguous. Germline V lookup: CDR1 GTSNPN, CDR2 SVGIG (reference sequence). The CDR3 spans 11 residues. V lost 5 bases and J 9 bases, leaving 11 bases between the germline ends. The CDR3 here is CAWGDTGEQFF. DNA of the CDR3: TGTGCCTGGGGAGACACTGGTGAGCAGTTCTTC.